One sample yielded the 13 T cell receptor beta chains listed below, sequenced in a study of T cell responses to AZD1222 COVID-19 vaccine. The protocol was immunoSEQ multiplex PCR, while the TCRdb copy is restricted to in-frame clones and leaves out a portion. The sample holds 130,000 to 150,000 clones, roughly 93% seen once. Sample: peripheral blood, taken 28 days after the second AZD1222 dose. The source of these receptors is an adult who received the AZD1222 COVID-19 vaccine.

This chain joins TRBV5-4 and TRBJ1-2; TRBD1 aligns across 7 bases. V dropped 3 bases and J dropped 2; count of bases not matched to a gene: 16. CDR3 length equals 18 residues. Germline V CDR1 and CDR2: SGHNT, YYREEE (reference sequence). In DNA form, the CDR3 reads TGTGCCAGCAGCTCCACTCCCCCGAAGACAGGGACCAACTATGGCTACACCTTC. It encodes CASSSTPPKTGTNYGYTF.

This clone was observed once. The chain joins TRBV27 to TRBJ1-5, with D possibly TRBD1 on 5 matching bases. The germline V gene has CDR1 MNHEY and CDR2 SMNVEV (reference sequence). This CDR3 comprises 11 residues. The V end lost 10 bases, the J end lost 5 bases, and 9 bases lay between the germline ends. The chain's CDR3 is CATGTHQPQHF. CDR3 DNA sequence: TGTGCCACCGGGACCCATCAGCCCCAGCATTTT.

CDR3 residues: CASSLSRDIISGANVLTF. CDR3 sequence (DNA): TGTGCCAGCAGCTTGAGCCGGGACATAATCTCTGGGGCCAACGTCCTGACTTTC. This chain uses TRBV5-5 with TRBJ2-6; D might be TRBD1 (6 bases). V was trimmed by 1 base and J by 0 bases, leaving 14 bases between them. CDR1 is SGHKS and CDR2 is YYEKEE in the germline V gene (reference sequence). CDR3 size: 18 residues.

This clone has only a few counts. The J gene is TRBJ2-2, the V gene TRBV2, with D possibly TRBD1 on 6 matching bases. This CDR3 has 14 residues. V shed 10 bases and J shed 0 bases, with 12 bases lying between them. The germline CDR1 and CDR2 sequences are SNHLY and FYNNEI. CDR3 residues: CATRQEANTGELFF. DNA of the CDR3: TGTGCCACCCGACAGGAAGCGAACACCGGGGAGCTGTTTTTT.

This clone appeared a few times. V usage is TRBV24-1 and J usage is TRBJ2-3; D ambiguous. The CDR3 loop spans 13 amino acids. Germline V gene data show CDR1 as KGHDR and CDR2 as SFDVKD. The ends were cut back, 3 bases at V and 0 bases at J, with 3 bases in the middle. For the CDR3, the DNA is TGTGCCACCAGTGATCCTAGCACAGATACGCAGTATTTT. Residues: CATSDPSTDTQYF.

The chain has TRBV19 and TRBJ2-1; 10 bases line up with TRBD1. The CDR3 runs 15 residues. CDR1 and CDR2 from the germline V gene are LNHDA and SQIVND (reference sequence). Trimming cost V 3 bases and J 8 bases; bases outside gene matches: 7. The CDR3 region is CASSISGTGDYEQFF. The CDR3 DNA follows: TGTGCCAGTAGTATTAGCGGGACAGGGGATTATGAGCAGTTCTTC. The whole variable domain, remainder taken from reference TRBV19 and TRBJ2-1, is DGGITQSPKYLFRKEGQNVTLSCEQNLNHDAMYWYRQDPGQGLRLIYYSQIVNDFQKGDIAEGYSVSREKKESFPLTVTSAQKNPTAFYLCASSISGTGDYEQFFGPGTRLTVL.

The rearrangement links TRBV9 to TRBJ2-5; the D gene is possibly TRBD1 (5 bases). In germline, CDR1 is SGDLS, CDR2 YYNGEE. Trimming cost V 2 bases and J 5 bases, with 16 bases left between them. CDR3 length: 15 amino acids. CDR3 DNA: TGTGCCAGCAGCGTTACGGGCAGGGCAGGGGAGACCCAGTACTTC. Its translation is CASSVTGRAGETQYF.

This clone has only one observation. The V and J genes are TRBV4-2 and TRBJ2-7, with a possible D match to TRBD1 (5 bases). Trimming stripped 4 bases from V and 3 bases from J, with 13 bases between. Germline loops: CDR1 LGHNA, CDR2 YNFKEQ. CDR3 length equals 14 residues. For the CDR3, the DNA is TGTGCCAGCAGCCGAGAGACAGAAGACTACGAGCAGTACTTC. Amino acid sequence: CASSRETEDYEQYF.

This chain connects TRBV29-1 to TRBJ1-1, with no clear D. V gave up 6 bases and J gave up 7 bases, with 15 bases separating them. The CDR3 contains 12 residues. CDR1 SQVTM and CDR2 ANQGSEA come from the germline V gene. The DNA for the CDR3 is TGCAGCGTGCTCGGCGTGGGGAGTGAAGCTTTCTTT. It translates to CSVLGVGSEAFF.

The CDR3 DNA reads as TGTGCCATCAGTGAGGGCGGGGAAGGCACTGAAGCTTTCTTT. Translation gives CAISEGGEGTEAFF. The V call is TRBV10-3, the J call TRBJ1-1; no reliable D call. Deletions cut 2 bases from V and 4 bases from J, with 11 bases between. There are 14 residues in the CDR3. Germline V gene data show CDR1 as ENHRY and CDR2 as SYGVKD.

The chain employs TRBV19 and TRBJ2-5, with 10 nucleotides matching TRBD2. Losses at the gene ends were 2 bases for V and 5 bases for J; bases not matched to a gene: 8. The CDR3 covers 16 residues. The germline V gene has CDR1 LNHDA and CDR2 SQIVND (reference sequence). The CDR3 is CASSILSLAGVETQYF. The CDR3 DNA is TGTGCCAGTAGTATATTGAGTCTAGCGGGAGTTGAGACCCAGTACTTC.

V and J are TRBV6-6 and TRBJ1-1, with D perhaps matching TRBD1 (6 bases). The V gene's germline CDR1 is MNHNY and CDR2 SVGAGI (reference sequence). Trimming cost V 5 bases and J 1 base, with 23 bases left between them. This CDR3 spans 18 amino acids. The CDR3 DNA reads TGTGCCAGCAGTCCCCGGCGGGGATCAGGGGCGCCGAACACTGAAGCTTTCTTT. Translation gives CASSPRRGSGAPNTEAFF.

The chain combines TRBV5-1 with TRBJ1-2, with TRBD1 matching 9 bases. The junction had 8 bases not matched to a gene; V was cut back by 1 base and J by 13 bases. The CDR3 is 13 amino acids. Germline-derived CDR1 and CDR2 are SGHRS and YFSETQ. CDR3 nucleotide sequence: TGCGCCAGCAGCTTGCTTCGGGACAGGGTTCGCACCTTC. Translating it yields CASSLLRDRVRTF.